Following are 11 T cell receptor beta chains from one sample sequenced in a study of T cell responses to AZD1222 COVID-19 vaccine. Profiling relied on immunoSEQ multiplex PCR, and the TCRdb table lists in-frame clones only, not all of them. Here the sample spans some 160,000 clones, under 95% being singletons. Material: peripheral blood, obtained on day 0 of AZD1222 vaccination. These receptors were obtained from an adult in good health.

The rearrangement uses TRBV7-3 and TRBJ2-6; 7 nucleotides match TRBD2. The V segment lost 7 bases and the J segment 0 bases; nucleotides outside the gene matches: 6. The CDR3 has 16 amino acids. Germline loops: CDR1 SGHTA, CDR2 FQGTGA. CDR3 residues: CASTKTSPSGANVLTF. For the CDR3, the DNA is TGTGCCAGCACCAAGACTAGCCCCTCTGGGGCCAACGTCCTGACTTTC.

The CDR3 is CASSQDGVAGGRIWGEQFF. The CDR3 DNA is TGTGCCAGCAGCCAAGATGGGGTAGCGGGAGGGCGGATTTGGGGTGAGCAGTTCTTC. The chain combines TRBV3-1 (or the pseudogene TRBV3-2) with TRBJ2-1, with 11 bases lining up with TRBD2. With 0 bases clipped from V and 9 bases from J, the junction kept 16 bases outside the gene matches. This CDR3 spans 19 amino acids. Germline assignment: CDR1 LGHDT and CDR2 YNNKEL (reference sequence).

This chain connects TRBV24-1 to TRBJ1-6; 9 bases match TRBD1. CDR1 KGHDR and CDR2 SFDVKD come from the germline V gene. This CDR3 spans 17 amino acids. Trimming cost V 1 base and J 8 bases; bases outside gene matches: 8. CDR3: CATSDLRDRVCDSPLHF. The CDR3 DNA sequence: TGTGCCACCAGTGATTTAAGGGACAGGGTCTGCGATTCACCCCTCCACTTT.

This chain joins TRBV28 and TRBJ2-7; 12 bases are a match to TRBD2. This CDR3 spans 16 amino acids. J lost 2 bases, V lost 2 bases, and 4 bases had no gene match. Germline CDR1 and CDR2: MDHEN and SYDVKM. The CDR3 here is CASSLPLAGGPYEQYF. In DNA, the CDR3 is TGTGCCAGCAGTTTACCTCTAGCGGGAGGGCCCTACGAGCAGTACTTC.

The chain has TRBV7-2 and TRBJ1-2; D unclear. Trimming removed 0 bases at V and 9 bases at J, with 14 bases between. The germline V gene has CDR1 SGHTA and CDR2 FQGNSA. The CDR3 totals 14 residues. The CDR3 here is CASSLAGGGLSYTF. The CDR3 DNA follows: TGTGCCAGCAGCTTAGCAGGCGGAGGGCTGAGCTACACCTTC.

The V and J genes are TRBV19 and TRBJ1-5; 7 bases fit TRBD1. Germline CDR1 and CDR2: LNHDA and SQIVND (reference sequence). The V segment lost 3 bases and the J segment 1 base; nucleotides outside the gene matches: 6. The CDR3 is 16 amino acids. In DNA, the CDR3 is TGTGCCAGTAGTATCCCAACGACAGGGAGCAATCAGCCCCAGCATTTT. Translated: CASSIPTTGSNQPQHF.

The chain has TRBV7-2 and TRBJ1-2, with TRBD1 as a possible D gene (6 bases). The CDR3 consists of 13 residues. Germline V gene lookup returns CDR1 SGHTA and CDR2 FQGNSA. The V end lost 4 bases, the J end lost 4 bases, and 10 bases lay between the germline ends. The CDR3 reads CASSYDRTYGYTF. CDR3 in DNA: TGTGCCAGCAGCTATGACAGGACCTATGGCTACACCTTC.

The rearrangement joins TRBV4-2 to TRBJ2-4; weak D call: TRBD1 (6 bases). Trimming removed 3 bases at V and 3 bases at J, with 15 bases between. CDR3 length equals 16 residues. CDR1 LGHNA and CDR2 YNFKEQ come from the germline V gene. CDR3 sequence reads: CASSHPDRMGKNIQYF. The CDR3 DNA follows: TGTGCCAGCAGCCATCCTGACAGGATGGGCAAAAACATTCAGTACTTC.

The chain is built from TRBV19 and TRBJ2-7; TRBD1 is a possible D gene (5 bases). Germline V gene data show CDR1 as LNHDA and CDR2 as SQIVND (reference sequence). The CDR3 length is 14 residues. Between the trimmed V and J ends, which lost 1 base and 3 bases, there was a span of 10 bases. CDR3 nucleotide sequence: TGTGCCAGTAGTATAGGAGACAGAGTCTACGAGCAGTACTTC. It translates to CASSIGDRVYEQYF.

CDR3 sequence reads: CASSERGRSETQYF. The CDR3 DNA follows: TGTGCCAGCAGCGAAAGGGGGCGCTCAGAGACCCAGTACTTC. This chain joins TRBV9 and TRBJ2-5, with 7 bases aligning to TRBD1. V lost 3 bases, J lost 4 bases, and 6 bases stayed unmatched. In germline, CDR1 is SGDLS, CDR2 YYNGEE. The CDR3 totals 14 residues. Full variable domain (missing parts from reference TRBV9 and TRBJ2-5): DSGVTQTPKHLITATGQRVTLRCSPRSGDLSVYWYQQSLDQGLQFLIQYYNGEERAKGNILERFSAQQFPDLHSELNLSSLELGDSALYFCASSERGRSETQYFGPGTRLLVL.

The chain links TRBV7-3 to TRBJ2-1; D gene uncertain. Germline loops: CDR1 SGHTA, CDR2 FQGTGA. V lost 8 bases, J lost 7 bases, and 12 bases lay in between. The CDR3 spans 12 residues. The CDR3 here is CASGQQGNEQFF. CDR3 nucleotides: TGTGCCAGCGGGCAACAAGGGAATGAGCAGTTCTTC.